The rows below give T cell receptor beta chains drawn from one sample of a study of blood T cell repertoires in COVID-19. The method was immunoSEQ multiplex PCR; TCRdb's version includes in-frame clones alone and lacks a portion of them. The table lists about 280,000 clones, more than 70% of them singletons, with roughly 10% in the top ten. Sequencing was done on a sample of peripheral blood. Source of these receptors: a woman aged 25 to 39 with COVID-19, enrolled during active disease. Both conserved end residues are part of each CDR3. A D gene is named only where the DNA matches it firmly. The listing skips clone size in some rows; elsewhere it reads once, few, many or a size class.

J gene	D gene	clone size	V gene	CDR3 DNA	CDR3 protein
TRBJ1-5	.	.	TRBV28	TGTGCCAGCAGTTTAAATCAGGCTAATCAGCCCCAGCATTTT	CASSLNQANQPQHF
TRBJ1-4	.	.	TRBV28	TGTGCCAGCAGTTCCCGAGGGGGGGTAGAAAAACTGTTTTTT	CASSSRGGVEKLFF
TRBJ1-1	TRBD1	.	TRBV5-1	TGCGCCAGCAGCTTGACGACAGGGGTTAGAGTCGGCACTGAAGCTTTCTTT	CASSLTTGVRVGTEAFF
TRBJ2-3	.	.	TRBV3-1/TRBV3-2	TGTGCCAGCCTCCCGAAGGGGGCAGATACGCAGTATTTT	CASLPKGADTQYF
TRBJ2-2	.	.	TRBV5-1	TGCGCCAGCAGCTTGCCACAGGTATCCGGGGAGCTGTTTTTT	CASSLPQVSGELFF
TRBJ2-2	TRBD2	.	TRBV6-2/TRBV6-3	TGTGCCAGCAGTTACTGGATAGCGGGCGACACCGGGGAGCTGTTTTTT	CASSYWIAGDTGELFF
TRBJ1-1	TRBD1	.	TRBV3-1/TRBV3-2	TGTGCCAGCGGGACAGGGGGGATGAACACTGAAGCTTTCTTT	CASGTGGMNTEAFF
TRBJ1-1	.	few	TRBV7-2	TGTGCCAGCAGCTTAAGGACCGCCGGGTGGAGGGAAGCTTTCTTT	CASSLRTAGWREAFF
TRBJ1-5	.	.	TRBV30	TGTGCCTGGAGTGGAGGGGGGGATCAGCCCCAGCATTTT	CAWSGGGDQPQHF
TRBJ2-7	TRBD2	.	TRBV29-1	TGCAGCGTTCGGGGGGGAATTGGCTCCTACGAGCAGTACTTC	CSVRGGIGSYEQYF
TRBJ2-1	TRBD1	.	TRBV24-1	TGTGCCACCAGTGACCCAGGACAGGGGATGCCCTACAATGAGCAGTTCTTC	CATSDPGQGMPYNEQFF
TRBJ2-7	TRBD2	.	TRBV2	TGTGCCAGCAGTGGCGGGACTAGAATCCCCTACGAGCAGTACTTC	CASSGGTRIPYEQYF
TRBJ2-7	TRBD1	.	TRBV10-1	TGCGCCAGCTCCGACAGGGTCGGCGAGCAGTACTTC	CASSDRVGEQYF
TRBJ1-3	.	.	TRBV11-2	TGTGCCAGCAGCTTAGAGCTTAGAGGAAACACCATATATTTT	CASSLELRGNTIYF
TRBJ2-7	TRBD2	few	TRBV9	TGTGCCAGCAGCGCACTAGCGGGAGGCTCCGAGCAGTACTTC	CASSALAGGSEQYF
TRBJ2-7	.	.	TRBV28	TGTGCCAGCAGTTTCCCCTTCTACGAGCAGTACTTC	CASSFPFYEQYF
TRBJ1-4	TRBD1	.	TRBV28	TGTGCCAGCATCCGGACAGGGGTAACTAATGAAAAACTGTTTTTT	CASIRTGVTNEKLFF
TRBJ2-7	.	few	TRBV5-5	TGTGCCAGCAGCTCCGGGACAACTTCCTACGAGCAGTACTTC	CASSSGTTSYEQYF
TRBJ2-1	TRBD2	few	TRBV27	TGTGCCAGCAGTTTATCGTTACTAGCGGGAGCGTTGGGCGATGAGCAGTTCTTC	CASSLSLLAGALGDEQFF
TRBJ2-3	.	.	TRBV19	TGTGCCAGTAGTAAGGAGGGCCTAAGAACAGATACGCAGTATTTT	CASSKEGLRTDTQYF
TRBJ1-6	TRBD1	.	TRBV27	TGTGCCAGCAGTTTATCGGGTACAGGGGGGAACTCACCCCTCCACTTT	CASSLSGTGGNSPLHF
TRBJ2-3	TRBD2	.	TRBV30	TGTGCCTGGTGCCCCCCGGGACTAGCGGGAACAGATACGCAGTATTTT	CAWCPPGLAGTDTQYF
TRBJ1-6	.	.	TRBV13	TGTGCCAGCAGCTCCAATGGGAGGACTAGGGATTCACCCCTCCACTTT	CASSSNGRTRDSPLHF
TRBJ2-1	.	.	TRBV9	TGTGCCAGCAGCGTAGAATTGGGGAGCTCCTACAATGAGCAGTTCTTC	CASSVELGSSYNEQFF
TRBJ1-5	.	.	TRBV24-1	TGTGCCACCAGTGACTCTCGGACACCAGATCAGCCCCAGCATTTT	CATSDSRTPDQPQHF
TRBJ2-1	TRBD2	.	TRBV28	TGTGCCAGCAGTGCGGGAGGGCCAACAGATGAGCAGTTCTTC	CASSAGGPTDEQFF
TRBJ1-1	.	.	TRBV2	TGTGCCAGCAGAGACTCCGCTGGAGCTTTCTTT	CASRDSAGAFF
TRBJ1-5	.	.	TRBV19	TGTGCCAGAACGATGTTGGACCCGGCCGGGGATCAGCCCCAGCATTTT	CARTMLDPAGDQPQHF
TRBJ2-7	.	.	TRBV6-5	TGTGCCAGCAGCGCAGGGGAAGGGCAGTACTTC	CASSAGEGQYF
TRBJ2-1	TRBD2	.	TRBV19	TGTGCCAGTAGTATAGCCATCGGGACTAGCGTCAATGAGCAGTTCTTC	CASSIAIGTSVNEQFF
TRBJ2-3	TRBD1	.	TRBV7-6	TGTGCCAGCAGCATCCGAGCGGACAGGGAAGATACGCAGTATTTT	CASSIRADREDTQYF
TRBJ2-6	TRBD1	.	TRBV6-5	TGTGCCAGTGGACAGGGGGCTGGGGCCAACGTCCTGACTTTC	CASGQGAGANVLTF
TRBJ2-5	TRBD1	.	TRBV7-2	TGTGCCAGCAGTTCAGGACAGGGGGGGACCCAGTACTTC	CASSSGQGGTQYF
TRBJ2-1	.	.	TRBV6-2/TRBV6-3	TGTGCCAGCAGTTACTTGGCCGGGAGAAACGAGCAGTTCTTC	CASSYLAGRNEQFF
TRBJ2-5	.	.	TRBV5-6	TGTGCCAGCAGCTTATTAAAGGGCCGGGGGGCGCGCCAAGAGACCCAGTACTTC	CASSLLKGRGARQETQYF
TRBJ2-4	.	.	TRBV29-1	TGCAGCGTTAGACAAGCCAAAAACATTCAGTACTTC	CSVRQAKNIQYF
TRBJ2-1	.	.	TRBV3-1/TRBV3-2	TGTGCCAGCAGCCTTGCGAAAAACAATGAGCAGTTCTTC	CASSLAKNNEQFF
TRBJ2-1	TRBD2	.	TRBV11-2	TGTGCCAGCAGTAGCGGGAGCTCCTACAATGAGCAGTTCTTC	CASSSGSSYNEQFF
TRBJ2-3	.	once	TRBV7-2	TGTGCCAGCAGCCCAGAGGTCATAGTATACACAGATACGCAGTATTTT	CASSPEVIVYTDTQYF
TRBJ1-6	TRBD1	.	TRBV30	TGTGCCTGGAGGCAGGACGGGACAGGCCCCCTCCACTTT	CAWRQDGTGPLHF
TRBJ2-1	.	.	TRBV27	TGTGCCAGCAGTTTAGGTTCCCCAGGCATTGAGCAGTTCTTC	CASSLGSPGIEQFF
TRBJ1-2	TRBD1	few	TRBV6-5	TGTGCCAGCAGGAGGACAGGGAGCTATGGCTACACCTTC	CASRRTGSYGYTF
TRBJ2-7	TRBD2	.	TRBV28	TGTGCCAGCAGTTTTCCGACTAGCGGCCCTGCCGAGCAGTACTTC	CASSFPTSGPAEQYF
TRBJ2-2	.	.	TRBV6-5	TGTGCCAGCAGTCCGCAGAGCGCGAACACCGGGGAGCTGTTTTTT	CASSPQSANTGELFF
TRBJ2-7	TRBD2	.	TRBV24-1	TGTGCCACCAGTGAAACTAGCGGGAGGATTGACGAGCAGTACTTC	CATSETSGRIDEQYF
TRBJ2-1	TRBD2	.	TRBV25-1	TGTGCCAGCAGTTCTGCTAGCGGGAGGGCTCACAATGAGCAGTTCTTC	CASSSASGRAHNEQFF
TRBJ2-1	TRBD2	.	TRBV3-1/TRBV3-2	TGTGCCAGCAGCCCCAGACAGCGGGGTAGCTCCTACAATGAGCAGTTCTTC	CASSPRQRGSSYNEQFF
TRBJ2-1	.	once	TRBV5-1	TGCGCCAGCAGCTTGGACAGGGCTAGATACAATGAGCAGTTCTTC	CASSLDRARYNEQFF
TRBJ1-5	.	.	TRBV18	TGTGCCAGCTCACCAGGGCAGAATAGCAATCAGCCCCAGCATTTT	CASSPGQNSNQPQHF
TRBJ1-6	.	.	TRBV4-2	TGTGCCAGCAGCCCCCCCCTCGGGAATTCACCCCTCCACTTT	CASSPPLGNSPLHF
TRBJ2-7	TRBD2	.	TRBV27	TGTGCCAGCAGTTCCCGACTAGCGGGAGGGCTTTTATACGAGCAGTACTTC	CASSSRLAGGLLYEQYF
TRBJ2-1	.	.	TRBV6-5	TGTGCCAGCAGTTCGATAGCGGAAAATGAGCAGTTCTTC	CASSSIAENEQFF
TRBJ2-7	TRBD2	.	TRBV10-2	TGCGCCACGTTCGGACTAGCGGGAGCAGAATACGAGCAGTACTTC	CATFGLAGAEYEQYF
TRBJ2-5	TRBD2	.	TRBV5-1	TGCGCCAGCAGCCTCATAGCGGGGCAAGAGACCCAGTACTTC	CASSLIAGQETQYF
TRBJ2-7	TRBD1	.	TRBV15	TGTGCCACCAGCAGAGATCTTTGGGACAGGGGGGCCGAGCAGTACTTC	CATSRDLWDRGAEQYF